This T cell receptor beta chain was captured by sequencing in a study of OX40 agonist ivuxolimab in advanced cancers. On the study more broadly: From about 23 to 85 years was the age range, with a mean of approximately 58 years, and 70% to 85% were male. Among those treated, three patients had partial responses, one with hepatocellular carcinoma and two with cutaneous melanoma.

The timepoints at which blood was sampled were baseline, cycle 4 day 1, and cycle 7 day 1. Assay: immunoSEQ multiplex PCR; the TCRdb copy retains only in-frame clones and omits some. The sample holds about 36,000 clones, roughly 80% seen once. The count of this clone is one. CDR1 is MDHEN and CDR2 is SYDVKM in the germline V gene. The CDR3 contains 15 residues. J gave up 6 bases and V 6 bases, and 8 bases lay outside the gene matches. This chain connects TRBV28 to TRBJ2-1; 10 nucleotides agree with TRBD2. This receptor was obtained from an adult with an advanced solid tumor such as melanoma, head and neck, liver or kidney cancer. The material was CD4+ or CD8+ T cells sorted from blood, obtained in a trial of the OX40 agonist ivuxolimab. This chain's CDR3 is CASSSTGTSVNEQFF. CDR3 sequence (DNA): TGTGCCAGCAGCTCGACCGGGACTAGCGTCAATGAGCAGTTCTTC.